The table lists the clone carrying this TCR beta chain with a count of one. Its antigen is not identified. The entry originates in a study of OX40 agonist ivuxolimab in advanced cancers. Clones were sequenced by immunoSEQ multiplex PCR, and TCRdb holds only the in-frame ones, with some missing. This table has about 76,000 clones, 65% to 90% appearing once. Per the germline V gene, CDR1 is SGHKS and CDR2 is YYEKEE (reference sequence). This CDR3 spans 15 amino acids. The V gene end was trimmed by 0 bases and the J gene end by 5 bases; junction bases not matched to a gene: 6. Study-wide points: Relatively little clonal expansion, among the lowest observed, appeared in partial responders at 0.1-3.0 mg/kg.

Sequences were derived from CD4+ or CD8+ T cells sorted from blood, sampled in a trial of the OX40 agonist ivuxolimab. This sequence was found in an adult with an advanced solid tumor such as melanoma, head and neck, liver or kidney cancer. The rearrangement uses TRBV5-5 and TRBJ1-2; 8 nucleotides line up with TRBD1. The CDR3, as DNA: TGTGCCAGCAGCTTGGATGCAGGGGGCGCGTATGGCTACACCTTC. It codes for CASSLDAGGAYGYTF.